The table lists the clone carrying this T cell receptor (beta chain) with a few counts. Its antigen is not identified. At one end, the junction sequence differs from germline, possibly due to a read error. The germline gives CDR1 DFQATT, CDR2 SNEGSKA (reference sequence). This CDR3 is 13 amino acids long. This entry is derived from a study of response to subunit inactivated influenza vaccine. Study conclusions and caveats: Authors suggested each seasonal influenza vaccination recruits few new T cells.

TCRdb reprocessed the RT-PCR reads with MiXCR, giving one entry per CDR3 protein. The sample has hundreds of thousands of distinct CDR3 sequences; approximately 9.9% are singletons. This chain links TRBV20-1 with TRBJ2-7, with TRBD2 matching 8 bases. Source: PBMCs from blood, taken about 6 weeks after vaccination. This TCR was recovered from a man aged 50-60 years who received an inactivated influenza vaccine. The CDR3 DNA reads TGCAGTGCTAGAGATATGGTAGCGGGGACGATACCCTTC. It is translated as CSARDMVAGTIPF.